What follows describes a single TCR beta chain. Germline assignment: CDR1 SGHTS and CDR2 YDEGEE. V was clipped by 0 bases and J by 5 bases, with 8 bases between them. This CDR3 region has 13 residues. Method: immunoSEQ multiplex PCR; TCRdb's copy keeps in-frame clones and lacks some. Of 240,000 or so clones listed, around 87% are singletons. This entry is derived from a study of Ad26.COV2.S vaccination and SARS-CoV-2 variants. The treatment was: roughly 19 received Ad26.COV2.S at low or high dose, single or two shots; 5 received placebo; per-sample allocation not given. Day 63 after the first vaccine or placebo injection was the time point for sampling.

The source material was peripheral blood, sampled in a trial of Ad26.COV2.S vaccine versus placebo. This TCR derives from a person between 18 and 60 years old who received the Ad26.COV2.S COVID-19 vaccine or a placebo. This sequence joins TRBV5-8 and TRBJ1-1; D unclear. The CDR3 DNA reads TGTGCCAGCAGCTTGGAGGGTTTAACTGAAGCTTTCTTT. Amino acid sequence: CASSLEGLTEAFF.